This T cell receptor (beta chain) comes out of a study of blood T cell repertoires in COVID-19. In the authors' methods: Reference gene primer amplification in the assay estimated nucleated cell counts. Data came from immunoSEQ multiplex PCR; TCRdb stores just in-frame clones and leaves some out. V, J and clone size are taken as reported in that table, and D and trimming were inferred from the DNA itself. Found here are approximately 170,000 clones, about 88% of them singletons; the top ten hold approximately 9%. CDR3 size: 15 residues. Trimming left V 1 base short and J 0 bases short, with 8 bases between. Germline V gives CDR1 ENHRY, CDR2 SYGVKD.

The rearrangement uses TRBV10-3 and TRBJ2-3; D might be TRBD2 (6 bases). Material: PBMCs or T cells enriched from blood (not recorded which). This receptor was obtained from a woman between 18 and 29 years old who had recovered from COVID-19. The CDR3 DNA sequence: TGTGCCATCAGTGAGTTCGCGGGGAGCACAGATACGCAGTATTTT. Protein product: CAISEFAGSTDTQYF.